The clone carrying this T cell receptor beta chain was recorded a few times. The antigen is undetermined. Germline loops: CDR1 LNHNV, CDR2 YYDKDF (reference sequence). Trimming shortened V by 1 base and J by 3 bases, and 11 bases separated the two germline ends. There are 15 residues in the CDR3. These data originate in a study of CD8+CD57+ T cells in acquired aplastic anemia. By flow cytometry, patients selected for sequencing had shown an expansion of CD8+CD57+ cells. Study conclusions and caveats: Statistical testing detected no significant gap in CD8+ Simpson's diversity between patients and controls.

For CDR3 and TCR beta VDJ profiling, genomic DNA was the template used. MiXCR, applied by TCRdb to the reads, yields one record per CDR3 protein. The data show around 200,000 distinct CDR3 sequences, with more than 55% seen just once and about 60% held by the top ten. This clonotype was sampled from a human donor with aplastic anemia. Sample: sorted CD4+, CD8+, or CD8+CD57+ T cells (not recorded which) from PBMCs. The rearrangement links TRBV15 to TRBJ2-3, with D tentatively TRBD1 (6 bases). CDR3 region: CATSRGQETTDTQYF. CDR3 in DNA: TGTGCCACCAGCAGAGGACAGGAAACTACAGATACGCAGTATTTT.